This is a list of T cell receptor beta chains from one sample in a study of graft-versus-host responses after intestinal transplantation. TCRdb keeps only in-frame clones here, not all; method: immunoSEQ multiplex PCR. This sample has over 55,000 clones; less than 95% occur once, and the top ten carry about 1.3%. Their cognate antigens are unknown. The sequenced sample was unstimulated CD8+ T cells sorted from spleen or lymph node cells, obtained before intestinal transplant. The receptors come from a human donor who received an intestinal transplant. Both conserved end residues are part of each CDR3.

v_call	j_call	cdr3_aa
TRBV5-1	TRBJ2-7	CASSSGTSGPYEQYF
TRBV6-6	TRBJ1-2	CASSYGASNYGYTF
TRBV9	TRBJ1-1	CASSVDGGEAFF
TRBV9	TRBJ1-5	CASSVGQDPSNQPQHF
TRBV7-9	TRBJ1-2	CASSPGGPTVYGYTF
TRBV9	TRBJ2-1	CASSVGTGGEQFF
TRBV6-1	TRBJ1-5	CARRSNQPQHF
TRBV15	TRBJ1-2	CATSRDRGAAYGYTF
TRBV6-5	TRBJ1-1	CASVRGGRGTEAFF
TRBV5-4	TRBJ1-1	CASSETGNAEAFF
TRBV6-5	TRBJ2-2	CASSVPGVELFF
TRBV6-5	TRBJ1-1	CASIQLGATEAFF
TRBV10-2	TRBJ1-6	CASSDGALGSPLHF
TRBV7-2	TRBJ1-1	CASSAQTAGITEAFF
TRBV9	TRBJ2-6	CASSVWASGANVLTF
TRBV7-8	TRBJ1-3	CASSPGGGLGNTIYF
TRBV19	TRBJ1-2	CASSIAGTGYGYTF
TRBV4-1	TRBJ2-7	CASSQGRLAGYEQYF
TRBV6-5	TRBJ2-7	CASSYGSRMVYEQYF
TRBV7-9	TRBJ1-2	CASSSGDNNYGYTF